What follows describes a single T cell receptor beta chain. The V gene's germline CDR1 is LNHDA and CDR2 SQIVND (reference sequence). This CDR3 is 16 amino acids long. V shed 5 bases and J 0 bases; nucleotides not matched to a gene: 6. This specimen comes from a study of blood T cell repertoires in COVID-19. Profiling relied on immunoSEQ multiplex PCR, and the TCRdb table lists in-frame clones only, not all of them. Of more than 200,000 clones in the sample, about nine tenths were seen once. The sequencing sample was made of peripheral blood. The clonotype was recovered from a man between 65 and 80 years old with acute or convalescent COVID-19. V is TRBV19 and J is TRBJ2-7; TRBD2 matches at 11 bases. CDR3 in DNA: TGTGCCAGTAGTTCTAGCGGGAGGTTACCCTCCTACGAGCAGTACTTC. This encodes CASSSSGRLPSYEQYF.